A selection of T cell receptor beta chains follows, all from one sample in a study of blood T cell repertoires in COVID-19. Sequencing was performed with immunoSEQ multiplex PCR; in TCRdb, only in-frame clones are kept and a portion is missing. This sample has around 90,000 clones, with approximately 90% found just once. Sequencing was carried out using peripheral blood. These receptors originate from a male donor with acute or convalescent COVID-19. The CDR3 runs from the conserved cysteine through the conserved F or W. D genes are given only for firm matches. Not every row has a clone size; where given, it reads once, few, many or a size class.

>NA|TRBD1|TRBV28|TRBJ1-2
TGTGCCAGCAGTTCACCCGGACAGGGGAGGAACTATGGCTACACCTTC
CASSSPGQGRNYGYTF
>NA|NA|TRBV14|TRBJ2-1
TGTGCCAGCAGCCGTCAGCCGGGCTCCTACAATGAGCAGTTCTTC
CASSRQPGSYNEQFF
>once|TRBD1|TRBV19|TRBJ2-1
TGTGCCAGTAGTATAGGACAGGGGGCGAACAATGAGCAGTTCTTC
CASSIGQGANNEQFF
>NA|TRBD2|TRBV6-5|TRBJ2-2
TGTGCCAGCAACAGACTAGCGGGCACCGGGGAGCTGTTTTTT
CASNRLAGTGELFF
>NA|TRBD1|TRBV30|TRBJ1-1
TGTGCCTGGAGTGGGACAGGGAGTGGGGCGAACACTGAAGCTTTCTTT
CAWSGTGSGANTEAFF
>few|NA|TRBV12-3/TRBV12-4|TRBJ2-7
TGTGCCAGCAGCACTTCCAGCGTGCAGTACTTC
CASSTSSVQYF
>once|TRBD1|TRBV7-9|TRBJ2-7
TGTGCCAGCAGTCGACAGGGAGACGAGCAGTACTTC
CASSRQGDEQYF
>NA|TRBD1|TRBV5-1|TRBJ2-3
TGCGCCAGCAGCTTGGGGACAGGGACTAGCACAGATACGCAGTATTTT
CASSLGTGTSTDTQYF
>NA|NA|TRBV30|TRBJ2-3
TGTGCCTGGAGTCAACAGGCCACAGATACGCAGTATTTT
CAWSQQATDTQYF
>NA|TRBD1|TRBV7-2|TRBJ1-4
TGTGCCAGCAGCCCTTCTCCGGGACAGGGGTTAGAAAAACTGTTTTTT
CASSPSPGQGLEKLFF